Following are 15 T cell receptor beta chains from one sample sequenced in a study of post-analysis software for immune sequencing data. General observations from the study: Included in a set of roughly five TRBV segments more frequent in patients than controls were TRBV5-6, TRBV5-1 and TRBV20-1.

Built from TCR beta cDNA, the libraries had unique molecular identifiers in them. In TCRdb, the PCR reads were re-called with MiXCR into one record per CDR3 protein. This sample has roughly 700,000 distinct CDR3 sequences, with around 27% found just once. For these receptors, no antigen is known. Sequenced material: blood. The receptors were sampled from a girl aged 10-17 years with multiple sclerosis.

The chain couples TRBV20-1 to TRBJ2-3; 10 nucleotides match TRBD2. Germline CDR1 DFQATT, CDR2 SNEGSKA (reference sequence). With 0 bases clipped from V and 6 bases from J, the junction kept 15 bases outside the gene matches. The CDR3 runs to 18 residues. The CDR3 here is CSARDRSGSGRASDTQYF. DNA for the CDR3: TGCAGTGCTAGAGATCGGTCGGGCAGCGGGAGGGCCTCGGATACGCAGTATTTT.

This clonotype was recorded only once. V is TRBV20-1 and J is TRBJ2-1; D may be TRBD1 (6 bases). The DNA end is a closer match to TRBJ2-7, so the J assignment may be wrong. Germline values: CDR1 DFQATT, CDR2 SNEGSKA (reference sequence). CDR3 length equals 13 residues. In DNA form, the CDR3 reads TGCAGTGCCCACCAAGGGGGTCACAATGAGCAGTACTTC. It specifies CSAHQGGHNEQYF.

The gene calls are TRBV5-1 and TRBJ1-2; D might be TRBD1 (6 bases). There are 17 residues in the CDR3. Trimming removed 0 bases from V and 4 bases from J, with 19 bases in between. CDR1 is SGHRS and CDR2 is YFSETQ in the germline V gene. DNA for the CDR3: TGCGCCAGCAGCTTGGGGTTTGCGAGACAGGCGTTCTATGGCTACACCTTC. This encodes CASSLGFARQAFYGYTF.

This chain links TRBV5-1 with TRBJ2-5; 7 bases match TRBD2. The J call is uncertain, as TRBJ2-7 better fits the DNA end. Germline V CDR1 and CDR2: SGHRS, YFSETQ. This CDR3 has 14 amino acids. The CDR3 nucleotides are TGCGCCAGCAGCTTGCGGGGGGTAAACTACGAGCAGTACTTC. It is translated as CASSLRGVNYEQYF.

The chain couples TRBV5-1 to TRBJ2-3, with D hard to call. Germline V gene lookup returns CDR1 SGHRS and CDR2 YFSETQ. The length of the CDR3 is 16 residues. The V gene lost 3 bases and the J gene lost 6 bases, with 20 bases spanning the gap. The CDR3 region has the DNA TGCGCCAGCAGCTCAACGAAGCAGGCCGCCCCGGATACGCAGTATTTT. This gives the protein CASSSTKQAAPDTQYF.

This clonotype was picked up a small number of times. The chain recombines TRBV9 with TRBJ2-3; D might be TRBD2 (5 bases). Trimming removed 0 bases at V and 3 bases at J, with 14 bases between. The CDR3 extends over 16 amino acids. Germline values: CDR1 SGDLS, CDR2 YYNGEE. CDR3 sequence (DNA): TGTGCCAGCAGCGTAGGAGGGAATGACCGAACAGATACGCAGTATTTT. It translates to CASSVGGNDRTDTQYF.

As to this clonotype: Germline is not matched at one junction end, which may reflect a read error. V is TRBV7-6 and J is TRBJ2-3; 10 bases line up with TRBD2. Germline CDR1 SGHVS, CDR2 FNYEAQ. This CDR3 contains 15 residues. DNA for the CDR3: TGTGCCGGCAGCTCCACTAGCGGGGTCACAGATACGCAGTATTTT. Translation gives CAGSSTSGVTDTQYF.

V gene TRBV29-1 combines with J gene TRBJ2-3, with 7 nucleotides matching TRBD1. The trim removed 5 bases at V and 2 bases at J, leaving 4 bases unmatched. The germline CDR1 and CDR2 sequences are SQVTM and ANQGSEA. This CDR3 has 13 residues. CDR3 in amino acids: CSVLQGNTDTQYF. DNA of the CDR3: TGCAGCGTTCTACAGGGGAACACAGATACGCAGTATTTT.

The V call is TRBV29-1, the J call TRBJ2-5, with no clear D. This CDR3 contains 10 residues. The germline V gene has CDR1 SQVTM and CDR2 ANQGSEA. Deletions cut 6 bases from V and 3 bases from J, with 5 bases between. The CDR3 protein is CSVHEETQYF. CDR3 in DNA: TGCAGCGTGCACGAAGAGACCCAGTACTTC. Drawing the rest from reference TRBV29-1 and TRBJ2-5, the complete variable domain is SAVISQKPSRDICQRGTSLTIQCQVDSQVTMMFWYRQQPGQSLTLIATANQGSEATYESGFVIDKFPISRPNLTFSTLTVSNMSPEDSSIYLCSVHEETQYFGPGTRLLVL.

The J gene is TRBJ1-2, the V gene TRBV13, with 9 bases aligning to TRBD1. CDR1 PRHDT and CDR2 FYEKMQ come from the germline V gene (reference sequence). V shed 7 bases, J shed 6 bases, and the junction held 18 bases outside the gene matches. The CDR3 extends over 17 amino acids. The CDR3 nucleotides read TGTGCCAGCATGTTTCAGGGTGGGACAGGGTTTATCCATGGCTACACCTTC. Its protein product is CASMFQGGTGFIHGYTF.

V gene TRBV28 combines with J gene TRBJ1-2; D is possibly TRBD1 (5 bases). Trimming removed 8 bases from V and 0 bases from J, with 16 bases in between. The CDR3 sequence is 15 residues long. CDR1 MDHEN and CDR2 SYDVKM come from the germline V gene. The CDR3 sequence is CASRETGSTNYGYTF. The CDR3 nucleotides are TGTGCCAGCCGGGAAACAGGAAGCACTAACTATGGCTACACCTTC.

In this sample, this clonotype turned up many times. This chain uses TRBV15 with TRBJ2-1; 7 positions agree with TRBD2. Trimming took 1 base from V and 2 from J; bases not matched to a gene: 5. Germline V gives CDR1 LNHNV, CDR2 YYDKDF (reference sequence). The CDR3 length is 16 residues. The CDR3 nucleotides are TGTGCCACCAGCAGAGGGCTGAGCGGGGCCTACAATGAGCAGTTCTTC. It specifies CATSRGLSGAYNEQFF.

This clonotype was seen a handful of times. In DNA, the CDR3 is TGTGCCAGCAGTGGGAGACAGGGGATGGGCCGTATGAACACTGAAGCTTTCTTT. Translation: CASSGRQGMGRMNTEAFF. V usage is TRBV27 and J usage is TRBJ1-1; 8 bases agree with TRBD1. Germline V gene lookup returns CDR1 MNHEY and CDR2 SMNVEV (reference sequence). This CDR3 has 18 residues. J gave up 0 bases and V 5 bases, and 14 bases lay outside the gene matches.

The V call is TRBV5-1, the J call TRBJ2-4, with a weak D call TRBD1 (6 bases). V dropped 1 base and J dropped 2 bases, with 13 bases sitting between them. Germline V lookup: CDR1 SGHRS, CDR2 YFSETQ. The CDR3 has 16 amino acids. CDR3 nucleotides: TGCGCCAGCAGCTTGTTTCCTTGGGACACCAAAAACATTCAGTACTTC. The encoded protein is CASSLFPWDTKNIQYF.

This chain uses TRBV21-1 with TRBJ2-5; no check of the table's D call, TRBD2, against the DNA was made. With the DNA end fitting TRBJ2-7 better, the J assignment may be wrong. TRBV21-1 is shown as a pseudogene. This CDR3 is 16 amino acids long. The CDR3 is CASSKDGAGGPYEQYF. CDR3 bases: TGTGCCAGCAGCAAAGACGGGGCCGGAGGGCCTTACGAGCAGTACTTC.